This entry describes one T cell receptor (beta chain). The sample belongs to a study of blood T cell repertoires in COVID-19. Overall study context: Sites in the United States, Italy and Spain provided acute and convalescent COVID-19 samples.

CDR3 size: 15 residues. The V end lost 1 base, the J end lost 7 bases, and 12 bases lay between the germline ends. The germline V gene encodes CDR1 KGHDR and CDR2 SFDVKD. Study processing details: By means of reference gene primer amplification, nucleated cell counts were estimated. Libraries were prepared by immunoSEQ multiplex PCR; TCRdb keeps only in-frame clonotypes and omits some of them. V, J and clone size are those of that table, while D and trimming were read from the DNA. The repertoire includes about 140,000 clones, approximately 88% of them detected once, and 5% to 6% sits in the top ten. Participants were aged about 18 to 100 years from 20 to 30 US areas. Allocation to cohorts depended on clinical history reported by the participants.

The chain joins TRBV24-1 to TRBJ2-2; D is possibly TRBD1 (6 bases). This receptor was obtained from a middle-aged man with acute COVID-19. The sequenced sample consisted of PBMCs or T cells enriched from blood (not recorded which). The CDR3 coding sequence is TGTGCCACCAGTGATTTAAGCCAGGGGCACGGGGAGCTGTTTTTT. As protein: CATSDLSQGHGELFF.